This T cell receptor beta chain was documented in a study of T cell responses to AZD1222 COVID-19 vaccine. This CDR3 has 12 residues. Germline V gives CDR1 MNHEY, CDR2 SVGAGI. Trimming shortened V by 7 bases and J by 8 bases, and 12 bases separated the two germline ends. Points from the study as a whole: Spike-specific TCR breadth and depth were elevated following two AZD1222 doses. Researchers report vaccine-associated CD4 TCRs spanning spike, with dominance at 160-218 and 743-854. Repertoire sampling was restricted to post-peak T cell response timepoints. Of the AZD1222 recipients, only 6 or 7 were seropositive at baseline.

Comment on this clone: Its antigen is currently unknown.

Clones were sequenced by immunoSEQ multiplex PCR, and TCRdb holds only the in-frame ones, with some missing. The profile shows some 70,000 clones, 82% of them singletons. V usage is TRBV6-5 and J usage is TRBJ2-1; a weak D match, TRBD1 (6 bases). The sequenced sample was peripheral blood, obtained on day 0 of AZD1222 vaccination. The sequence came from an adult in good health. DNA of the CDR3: TGTGCCAGCAAGGGACATCTCGATGAGCAGTTCTTC. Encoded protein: CASKGHLDEQFF.